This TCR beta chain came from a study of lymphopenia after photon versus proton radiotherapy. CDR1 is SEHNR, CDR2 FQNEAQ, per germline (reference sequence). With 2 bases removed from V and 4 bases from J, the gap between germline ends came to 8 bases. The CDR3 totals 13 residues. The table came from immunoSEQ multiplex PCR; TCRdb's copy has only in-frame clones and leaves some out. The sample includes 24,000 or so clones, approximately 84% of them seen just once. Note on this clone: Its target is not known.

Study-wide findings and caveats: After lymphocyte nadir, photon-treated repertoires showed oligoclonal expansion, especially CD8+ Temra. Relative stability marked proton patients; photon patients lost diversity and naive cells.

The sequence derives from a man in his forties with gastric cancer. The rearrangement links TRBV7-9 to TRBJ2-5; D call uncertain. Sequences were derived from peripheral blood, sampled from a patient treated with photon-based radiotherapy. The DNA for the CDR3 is TGTGCCAGCAGCTTAAAGCTTGGAGAGACCCAGTACTTC. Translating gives CASSLKLGETQYF.